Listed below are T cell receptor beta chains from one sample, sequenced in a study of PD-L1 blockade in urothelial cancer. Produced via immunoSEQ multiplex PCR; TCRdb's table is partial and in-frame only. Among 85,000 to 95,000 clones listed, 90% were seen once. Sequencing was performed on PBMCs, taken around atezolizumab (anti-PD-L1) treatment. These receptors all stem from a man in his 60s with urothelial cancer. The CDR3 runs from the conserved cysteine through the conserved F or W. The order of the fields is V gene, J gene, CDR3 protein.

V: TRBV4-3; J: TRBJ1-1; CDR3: CASSQEGTANTEAFF
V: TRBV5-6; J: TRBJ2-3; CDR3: CASSSEGGSSDYTDTQYF
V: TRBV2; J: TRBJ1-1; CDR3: CASSVSGGTEAFF
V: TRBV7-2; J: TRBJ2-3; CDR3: CASSLRGQGGDTQYF
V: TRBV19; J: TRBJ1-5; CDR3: CASSIKQGGNQPQHF
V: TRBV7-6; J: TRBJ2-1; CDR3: CASSLGSGRGSNEQFF
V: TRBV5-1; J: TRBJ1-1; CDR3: CASRTQGTSKGAFF
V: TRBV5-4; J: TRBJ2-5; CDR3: CASSFLVSAEYHSQETQYF
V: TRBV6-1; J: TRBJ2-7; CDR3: CASSLHTSGEQYF
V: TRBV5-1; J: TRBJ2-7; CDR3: CASSLESSGVGEQYF
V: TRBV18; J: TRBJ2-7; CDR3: CASSPETSRSYEQYF
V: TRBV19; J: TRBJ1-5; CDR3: CASSMRDRGSNQPQHF
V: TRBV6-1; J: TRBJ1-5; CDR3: CASSEGAVQPQHF
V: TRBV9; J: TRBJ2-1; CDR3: CASSPSGRGGEQFF
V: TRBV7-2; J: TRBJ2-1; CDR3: CASSLVSGRGNEQFF
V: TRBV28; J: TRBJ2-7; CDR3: CASTTGGDGSYEQYF
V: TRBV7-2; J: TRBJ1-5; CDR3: CASSLVGGDVQPQHF
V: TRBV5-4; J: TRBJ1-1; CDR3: CASSPTGLRDTEAFF
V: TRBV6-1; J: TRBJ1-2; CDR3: CASSESGSGGYTF